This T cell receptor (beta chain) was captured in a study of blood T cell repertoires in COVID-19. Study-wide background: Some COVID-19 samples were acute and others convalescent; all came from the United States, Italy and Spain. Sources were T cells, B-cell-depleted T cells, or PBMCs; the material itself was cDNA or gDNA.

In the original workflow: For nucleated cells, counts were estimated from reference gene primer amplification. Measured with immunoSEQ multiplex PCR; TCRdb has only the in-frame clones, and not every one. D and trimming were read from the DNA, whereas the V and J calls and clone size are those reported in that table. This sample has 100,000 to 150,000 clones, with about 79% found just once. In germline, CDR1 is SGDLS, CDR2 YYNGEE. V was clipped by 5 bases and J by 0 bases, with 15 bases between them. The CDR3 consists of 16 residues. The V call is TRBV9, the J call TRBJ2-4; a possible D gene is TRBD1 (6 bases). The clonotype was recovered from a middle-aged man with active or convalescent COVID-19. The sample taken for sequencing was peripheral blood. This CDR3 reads CASSAGQFLAKNIQYF. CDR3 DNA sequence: TGTGCCAGCAGTGCAGGACAGTTCCTAGCCAAAAACATTCAGTACTTC.